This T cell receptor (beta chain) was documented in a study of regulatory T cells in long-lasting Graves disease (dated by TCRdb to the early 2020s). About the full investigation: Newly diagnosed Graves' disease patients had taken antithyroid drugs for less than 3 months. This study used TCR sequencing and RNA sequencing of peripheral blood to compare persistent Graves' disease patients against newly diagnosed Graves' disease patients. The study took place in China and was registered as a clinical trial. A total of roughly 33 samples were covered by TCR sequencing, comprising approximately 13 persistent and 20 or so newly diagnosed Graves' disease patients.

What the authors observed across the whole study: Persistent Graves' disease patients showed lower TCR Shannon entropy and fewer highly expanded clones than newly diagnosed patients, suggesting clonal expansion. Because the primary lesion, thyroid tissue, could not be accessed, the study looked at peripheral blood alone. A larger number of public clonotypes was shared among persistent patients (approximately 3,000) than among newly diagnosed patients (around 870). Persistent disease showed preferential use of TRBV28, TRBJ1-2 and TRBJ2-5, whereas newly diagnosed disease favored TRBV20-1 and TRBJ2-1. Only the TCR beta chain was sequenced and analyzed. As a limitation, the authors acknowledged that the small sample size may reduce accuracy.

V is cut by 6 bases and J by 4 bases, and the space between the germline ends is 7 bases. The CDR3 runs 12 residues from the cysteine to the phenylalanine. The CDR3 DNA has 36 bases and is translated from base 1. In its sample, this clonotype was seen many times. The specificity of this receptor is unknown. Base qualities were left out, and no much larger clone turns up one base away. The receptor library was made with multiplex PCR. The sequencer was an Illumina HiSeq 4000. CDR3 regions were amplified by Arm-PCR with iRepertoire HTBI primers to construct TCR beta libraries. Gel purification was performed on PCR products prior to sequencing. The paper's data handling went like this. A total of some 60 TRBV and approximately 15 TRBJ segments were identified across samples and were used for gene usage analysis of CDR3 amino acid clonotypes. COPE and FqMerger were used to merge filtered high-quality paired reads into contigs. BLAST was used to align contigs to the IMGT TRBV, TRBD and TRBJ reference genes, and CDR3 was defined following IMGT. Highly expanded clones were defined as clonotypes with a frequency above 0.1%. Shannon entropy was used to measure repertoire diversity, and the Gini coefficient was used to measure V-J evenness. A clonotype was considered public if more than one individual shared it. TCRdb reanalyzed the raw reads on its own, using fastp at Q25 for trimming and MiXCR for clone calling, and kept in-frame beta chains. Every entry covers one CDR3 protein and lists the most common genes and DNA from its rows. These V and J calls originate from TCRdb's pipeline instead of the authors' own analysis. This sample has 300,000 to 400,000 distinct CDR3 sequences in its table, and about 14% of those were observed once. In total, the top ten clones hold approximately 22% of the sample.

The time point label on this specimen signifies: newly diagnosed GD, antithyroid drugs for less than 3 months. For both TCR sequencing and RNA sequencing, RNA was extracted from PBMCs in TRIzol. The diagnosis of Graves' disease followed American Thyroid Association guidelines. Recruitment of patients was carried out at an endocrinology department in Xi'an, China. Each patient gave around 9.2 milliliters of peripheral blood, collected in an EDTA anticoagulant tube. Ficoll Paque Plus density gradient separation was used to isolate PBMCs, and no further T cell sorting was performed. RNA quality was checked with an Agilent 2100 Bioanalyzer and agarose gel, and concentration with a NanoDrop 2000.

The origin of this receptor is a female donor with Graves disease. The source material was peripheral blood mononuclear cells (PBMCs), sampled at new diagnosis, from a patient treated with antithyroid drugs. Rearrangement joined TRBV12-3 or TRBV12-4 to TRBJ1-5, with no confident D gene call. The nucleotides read TGTGCCAGCAGAGTGAGGAATCAGCCCCAGCATTTT. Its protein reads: CASRVRNQPQHF.